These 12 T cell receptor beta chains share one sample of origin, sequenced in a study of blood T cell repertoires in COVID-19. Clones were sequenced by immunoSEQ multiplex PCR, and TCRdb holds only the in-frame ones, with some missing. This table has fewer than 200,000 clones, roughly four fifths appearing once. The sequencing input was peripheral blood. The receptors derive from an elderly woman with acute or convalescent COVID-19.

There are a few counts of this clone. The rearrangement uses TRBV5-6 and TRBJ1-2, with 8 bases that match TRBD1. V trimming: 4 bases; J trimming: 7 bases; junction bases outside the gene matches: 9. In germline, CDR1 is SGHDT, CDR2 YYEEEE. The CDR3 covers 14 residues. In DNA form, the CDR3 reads TGTGCCAGCAGCCAACTACAGGGGGTTTCTGGCTACACCTTC. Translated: CASSQLQGVSGYTF.

This chain's CDR3 is CASSQTTALNTEAFF. CDR3 sequence (DNA): TGTGCCAGCTCACAAACGACAGCTCTGAACACTGAAGCTTTCTTT. The chain couples TRBV18 to TRBJ1-1, with D possibly TRBD1 on 5 matching bases. V was pared by 4 bases and J by 0 bases, with 12 bases between. The CDR3 runs to 15 residues. CDR1 KGHSH and CDR2 LQKENI come from the germline V gene.

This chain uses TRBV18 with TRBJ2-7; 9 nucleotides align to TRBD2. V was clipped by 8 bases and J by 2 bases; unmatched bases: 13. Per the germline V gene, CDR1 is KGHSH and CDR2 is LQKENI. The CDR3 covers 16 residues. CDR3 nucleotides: TGTGCCAGCACCATGGATATAGCGGGGGCGGCCTACGAGCAGTACTTC. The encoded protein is CASTMDIAGAAYEQYF.

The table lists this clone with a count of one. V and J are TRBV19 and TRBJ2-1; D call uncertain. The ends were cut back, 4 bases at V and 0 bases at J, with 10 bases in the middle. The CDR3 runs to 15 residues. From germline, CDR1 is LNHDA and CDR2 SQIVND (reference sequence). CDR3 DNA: TGTGCCAGTAGTACGACGTCTAGCTCCTACAATGAGCAGTTCTTC. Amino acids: CASSTTSSSYNEQFF.

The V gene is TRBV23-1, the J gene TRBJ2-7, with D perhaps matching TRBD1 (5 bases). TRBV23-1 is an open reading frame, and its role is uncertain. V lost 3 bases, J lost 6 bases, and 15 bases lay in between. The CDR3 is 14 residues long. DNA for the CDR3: TGCGCCAGCAGTCATGAACGGCAGGGCTGCGAGCAGTACTTC. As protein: CASSHERQGCEQYF.

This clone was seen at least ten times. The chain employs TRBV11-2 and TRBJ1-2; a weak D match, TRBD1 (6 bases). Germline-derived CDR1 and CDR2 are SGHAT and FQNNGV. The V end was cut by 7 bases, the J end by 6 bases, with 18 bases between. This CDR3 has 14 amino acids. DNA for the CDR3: TGTGCCAGCACCTCGACGTTGGCAGGGGATGGCTACACCTTC. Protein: CASTSTLAGDGYTF. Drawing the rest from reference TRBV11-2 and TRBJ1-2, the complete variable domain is EAGVAQSPRYKIIEKRQSVAFWCNPISGHATLYWYQQILGQGPKLLIQFQNNGVVDDSQLPKDRFSAERLKGVDSTLKIQPAKLEDSAVYLCASTSTLAGDGYTFGSGTRLTVV.

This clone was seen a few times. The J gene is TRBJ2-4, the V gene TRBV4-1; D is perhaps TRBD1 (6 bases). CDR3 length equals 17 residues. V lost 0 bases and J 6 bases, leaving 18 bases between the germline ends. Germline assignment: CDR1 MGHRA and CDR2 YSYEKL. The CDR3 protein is CASSQDGGATRGNIQYF. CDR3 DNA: TGCGCCAGCAGCCAAGATGGAGGAGCGACCAGGGGAAACATTCAGTACTTC.

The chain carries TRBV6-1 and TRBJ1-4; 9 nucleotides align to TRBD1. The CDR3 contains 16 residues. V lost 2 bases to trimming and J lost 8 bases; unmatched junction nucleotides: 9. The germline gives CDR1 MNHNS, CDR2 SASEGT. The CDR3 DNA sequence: TGTGCCAGCAGTGAATGGGGACAGGGTTTCAGGGAAAAACTGTTTTTT. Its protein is CASSEWGQGFREKLFF.

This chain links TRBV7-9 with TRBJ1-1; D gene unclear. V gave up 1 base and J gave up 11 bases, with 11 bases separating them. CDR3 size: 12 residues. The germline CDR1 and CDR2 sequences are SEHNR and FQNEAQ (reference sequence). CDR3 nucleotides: TGTGCCAGCAGCTTAGTTCACGGAGGGGCTTTCTTT. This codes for CASSLVHGGAFF. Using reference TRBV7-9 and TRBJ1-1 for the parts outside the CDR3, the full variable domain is DTGVSQNPRHKITKRGQNVTFRCDPISEHNRLYWYRQTLGQGPEFLTYFQNEAQLEKSRLLSDRFSAERPKGSFSTLEIQRTEQGDSAMYLCASSLVHGGAFFGQGTRLTVV.

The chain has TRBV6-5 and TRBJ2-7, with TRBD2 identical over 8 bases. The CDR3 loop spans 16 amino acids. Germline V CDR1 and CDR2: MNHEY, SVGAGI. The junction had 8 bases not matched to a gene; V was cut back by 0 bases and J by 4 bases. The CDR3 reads CASSYSSLAEVYEQYF. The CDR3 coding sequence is TGTGCCAGCAGTTACTCGTCACTAGCGGAAGTATACGAGCAGTACTTC.

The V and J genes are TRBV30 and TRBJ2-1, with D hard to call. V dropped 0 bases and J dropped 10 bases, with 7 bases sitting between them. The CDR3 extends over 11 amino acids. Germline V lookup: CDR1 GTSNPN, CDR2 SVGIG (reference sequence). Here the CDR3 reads CAWSVSGEQFF. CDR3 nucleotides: TGTGCCTGGAGTGTTTCAGGAGAGCAGTTCTTC.

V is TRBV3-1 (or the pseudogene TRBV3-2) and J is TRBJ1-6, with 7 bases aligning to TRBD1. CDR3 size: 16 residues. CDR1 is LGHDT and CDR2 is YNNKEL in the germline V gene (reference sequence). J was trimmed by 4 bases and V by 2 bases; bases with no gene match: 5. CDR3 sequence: CASSQNLQGYNSPLHF. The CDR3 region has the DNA TGTGCCAGCAGCCAAAATCTACAGGGGTATAATTCACCCCTCCACTTT.